This T cell receptor (beta chain) was identified in a study of breast tumors, draining lymph nodes, adjacent tissues. A word on this clonotype: The antigen remains unidentified. A much larger clone lies a single base off, so this may be a read error.

Findings and limits, study-wide: The lymph node origin of tumor T cells was framed as consistent with a hypothesis, not demonstrated. Tumor repertoires ranked between lymph nodes and nontumor tissue in diversity, with V and J gene preferences.

V lost 4 bases and J lost 5, with 10 bases in between. The CDR3 extends over 13 amino acids. From germline, CDR1 is MNHNS and CDR2 SASEGT. The lymph nodes were axillary draining lymph nodes from breast cancer patients. TCRdb recomputed calls from the multiplex PCR reads with MiXCR, one row per CDR3 protein. The sample includes 250,000 or so distinct CDR3 sequences, over 30% of them seen just once. V usage is TRBV6-1 and J usage is TRBJ2-3; no clear D gene. The sample taken for sequencing was axillary lymph node tissue. The origin of this receptor is a female donor with breast cancer. Some clones in this sample may be carry-over from other donors' samples. Here the CDR3 reads CASSGSTRDTQYF. For the CDR3, the DNA is TGTGCCAGCAGTGGGTCCACGAGAGATACGCAGTATTTT.